This is a list of T cell receptor beta chains from one sample in a study of shared clonotypes between healthy human individuals. The protocol was immunoSEQ multiplex PCR, while the TCRdb copy is restricted to in-frame clones and leaves out a portion. The sample includes hundreds of thousands of clones, roughly 94% of them seen just once. What was sequenced was naive CD8+ T cells sorted from blood. The receptors derive from a man aged 25-40 years in good health. The CDR3 runs from the conserved cysteine through the conserved F or W. D genes are given only for firm matches. A row's size may be missing; if present it is once, few, many or a size class.

>.|.|TRBV5-1|TRBJ2-7
CASSLETGTYEQYF
TGCGCCAGCAGCTTGGAGACAGGAACCTACGAGCAGTACTTC
>.|TRBD1|TRBV28|TRBJ2-7
CASSWVTGEREQYF
TGTGCCAGCAGTTGGGTGACAGGGGAAAGGGAGCAGTACTTC
>.|.|TRBV5-1|TRBJ2-1
CASSPGTGDNEQFF
TGCGCCAGCAGCCCCGGAACGGGGGACAATGAGCAGTTCTTC
>.|.|TRBV15|TRBJ2-1
CATSEQVLSYNEQFF
TGTGCCACCAGCGAACAGGTTCTCTCCTACAATGAGCAGTTCTTC
>.|TRBD2|TRBV29-1|TRBJ2-5
CSVGLAGKGETQYF
TGCAGCGTGGGACTAGCGGGGAAGGGAGAGACCCAGTACTTC
>.|.|TRBV30|TRBJ2-2
CAWVSNTGELFF
TGTGCCTGGGTCTCGAACACCGGGGAGCTGTTTTTT
>few|TRBD1|TRBV9|TRBJ1-2
CASSGEQGADYGYTF
TGTGCCAGCAGCGGGGAACAGGGGGCGGACTATGGCTACACCTTC
>.|.|TRBV7-9|TRBJ2-7
CASSFDPYEQYF
TGTGCCAGCAGCTTTGACCCCTACGAGCAGTACTTC
>.|TRBD2|TRBV5-4|TRBJ2-5
CASSDGLAGETQYF
TGTGCCAGCAGCGACGGACTAGCGGGAGAGACCCAGTACTTC
>.|TRBD1|TRBV15|TRBJ2-3
CATFRDRATDTQYF
TGTGCCACCTTTCGGGACAGGGCTACAGATACGCAGTATTTT
>.|.|TRBV6-5|TRBJ1-1
CASSYQGAEAFF
TGTGCCAGCAGTTACCAAGGGGCTGAAGCTTTCTTT
>.|TRBD2|TRBV27|TRBJ2-3
CASSLASGPSTDTQYF
TGTGCCAGCAGTTTGGCTAGCGGCCCTAGCACAGATACGCAGTATTTT
>.|.|TRBV10-3|TRBJ2-7
CAISADRGAYEQYF
TGTGCCATCAGTGCGGACCGAGGAGCTTACGAGCAGTACTTC
>once|TRBD2|TRBV6-1|TRBJ2-7
CASSVGGREQYF
TGTGCCAGCAGTGTCGGCGGGAGGGAGCAGTACTTC
>once|TRBD1|TRBV6-5|TRBJ2-7
CASSHPTGAYEQYF
TGTGCCAGCAGTCATCCTACAGGGGCCTACGAGCAGTACTTC
>.|TRBD2|TRBV5-4|TRBJ2-1
CASSGSGGYEQFF
TGTGCCAGCAGCGGAAGCGGGGGCTATGAGCAGTTCTTC
>.|TRBD2|TRBV10-1|TRBJ2-1
CASSAASGRHEQFF
TGCGCCAGCAGTGCGGCTAGCGGGAGGCATGAGCAGTTCTTC
>.|TRBD2|TRBV28|TRBJ2-5
CAIKLAGVGRQETQYF
TGTGCCATAAAACTAGCGGGAGTAGGGCGGCAAGAGACCCAGTACTTC
>.|TRBD1|TRBV7-9|TRBJ1-2
CASSPGTAKGYTF
TGTGCCAGCAGCCCGGGGACAGCCAAAGGCTACACCTTC
>.|TRBD2|TRBV9|TRBJ2-7
CASSVGGTSAYEQYF
TGTGCCAGCAGCGTAGGAGGGACTAGCGCATACGAGCAGTACTTC
>.|.|TRBV27|TRBJ1-1
CASSPIQGNTEAFF
TGTGCCAGCAGTCCCATACAGGGTAACACTGAAGCTTTCTTT
>.|.|TRBV6-9|TRBJ2-7
CASSTRGSYEQYF
TGTGCCAGCAGTACCAGGGGATCCTACGAGCAGTACTTC
>once|TRBD2|TRBV11-2|TRBJ2-5
CASSLGVSGAETQYF
TGTGCCAGCAGCTTAGGAGTTAGCGGGGCCGAGACCCAGTACTTC
>.|TRBD2|TRBV28|TRBJ2-5
CASRPNKRGPQETQYF
TGTGCCAGCAGACCTAATAAGCGGGGACCTCAAGAGACCCAGTACTTC
>.|.|TRBV5-1|TRBJ2-1
CASSSEGLSYNEQFF
TGCGCCAGCAGCTCGGAGGGGTTGTCCTACAATGAGCAGTTCTTC
>.|.|TRBV20-1|TRBJ2-7
CSARSVDEQYF
TGCAGTGCTAGGAGTGTCGACGAGCAGTACTTC
>.|.|TRBV28|TRBJ2-1
CASSLGFEQFF
TGTGCCAGCAGTTTAGGGTTTGAGCAGTTCTTC
>.|.|TRBV27|TRBJ1-5
CASSSTAYSNQPQHF
TGTGCCAGCAGCTCGACAGCTTATAGCAATCAGCCCCAGCATTTT
>once|.|TRBV7-8|TRBJ2-5
CASSLGQGLQETQYF
TGTGCCAGCAGCTTAGGACAGGGACTACAAGAGACCCAGTACTTC
>.|.|TRBV11-3|TRBJ1-3
CASSLEQAGNTIYF
TGTGCCAGCAGCTTAGAACAGGCTGGAAACACCATATATTTT
>.|.|TRBV6-1|TRBJ2-3
CASSGRFRLSTDTQYF
TGTGCCAGCAGTGGGAGGTTTCGTCTGAGCACAGATACGCAGTATTTT